Detailed here is one TCR beta chain. Germline CDR1 and CDR2: SGHKS and YYEKEE (reference sequence). The CDR3 length is 13 residues. Trimming left V 6 bases short and J 5 bases short, with 14 bases between. The data derive from a study of blood T cell repertoires in COVID-19. TCRdb's copy holds only in-frame clones and misses some; the assay was immunoSEQ multiplex PCR. The sample has around 160,000 clones, roughly 76% seen once. The TCR originated in a human donor with acute or convalescent COVID-19. The donor label of this sample is uncertain. The rearrangement joins TRBV5-5 to TRBJ1-1, with a possible D match to TRBD1 (6 bases). The sequenced sample was peripheral blood. In DNA form, the CDR3 reads TGTGCCAGCACCCTACAGGGAAGTACTGAAGCTTTCTTT. It is translated as CASTLQGSTEAFF.